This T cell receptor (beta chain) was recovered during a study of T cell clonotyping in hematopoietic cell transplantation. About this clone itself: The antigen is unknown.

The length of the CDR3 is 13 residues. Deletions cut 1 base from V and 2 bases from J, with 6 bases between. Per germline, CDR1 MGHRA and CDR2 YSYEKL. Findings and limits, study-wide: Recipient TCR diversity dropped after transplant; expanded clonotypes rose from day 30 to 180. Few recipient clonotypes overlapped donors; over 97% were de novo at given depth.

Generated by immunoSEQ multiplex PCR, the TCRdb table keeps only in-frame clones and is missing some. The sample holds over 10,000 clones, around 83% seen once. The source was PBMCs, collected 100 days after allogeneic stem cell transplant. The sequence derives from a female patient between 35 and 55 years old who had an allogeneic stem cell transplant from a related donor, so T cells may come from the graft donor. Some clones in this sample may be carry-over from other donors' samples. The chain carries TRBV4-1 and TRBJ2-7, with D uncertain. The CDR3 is CASSQGVTYEQYF. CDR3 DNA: TGCGCCAGCAGCCAAGGGGTTACCTACGAGCAGTACTTC.